This entry is about one T cell receptor beta chain. Its target is unknown. The data originate from a study of CD8+ T cells in alopecia areata. Study observations and caveats: Especially in alopecia totalis/universalis, lesional scalp showed greater clonality than normal scalp did.

RNA extraction was followed by reverse transcription into cDNA, which acted as the sequencing template. TCRdb keeps only in-frame clones here, not all; method: immunoSEQ multiplex PCR. The sample yields 150,000 to 200,000 clones, approximately 65% seen once. The V and J ends lost 5 bases and 0 bases, in that order; junction bases with no gene match: 11. This CDR3 is 17 amino acids long. CDR1 and CDR2 (germline): SEHNR, FQNEAQ (reference sequence). The sequenced sample was CD8+ T cells sorted from blood, obtained at week 0. This sequence was found in a human donor with alopecia areata. The rearrangement links TRBV7-9 to TRBJ1-1, with 8 bases aligning to TRBD1. The CDR3 region has the DNA TGTGCCAGCAGCCGCGACAGGGGAGAGGGTATGAACACTGAAGCTTTCTTT. This translates into CASSRDRGEGMNTEAFF.